This T cell receptor (beta chain) was retrieved from a study of shared clonotypes between healthy human individuals. The study, taken as a whole, reports: Sampling used blood alone; tissue repertoires probably differ.

CD45RO negativity and positive selection for CCR7 defined naive CD8 cells, a population that excluded terminally differentiated effector memory CD45RA+ cells. This CDR3 comprises 16 residues. V was pared by 0 bases and J by 0 bases, with 9 bases between. Germline V lookup: CDR1 SGHDT, CDR2 YYEEEE. Comments on this clone: Its specificity is not known.

Several immunoSEQ plates received, in even portions, the genomic DNA of each subset. Sequencing was performed with immunoSEQ multiplex PCR; in TCRdb, only in-frame clones are kept and a portion is missing. The table lists approximately 2,000,000 clones, 90% to 95% of them singletons, with 1.5% to 2% in the top ten. The rearrangement joins TRBV5-6 to TRBJ2-2; no definite D call. The receptor was isolated from a man younger than 30 in good health. Some clones in this sample may be carry-over from other donors' samples. The sample taken for sequencing was naive CD8+ T cells from PBMCs. The CDR3 DNA follows: TGTGCCAGCAGCTTGGTCCAAGAGACGAACACCGGGGAGCTGTTTTTT. Amino acid sequence: CASSLVQETNTGELFF.